This TCR beta chain derives from a study of blood T cell repertoires in COVID-19 (dated by TCRdb to the early 2020s). With respect to the entire study: Samples from collaborators originated in the United States, Italy and Spain and spanned both the acute and convalescent phases of COVID-19. Deeply sampled blood TCRbeta repertoires from subjects exposed to, actively infected with, or recovered from COVID-19 were included in the dataset. Samples came from the ongoing ImmuneRACE study (first 160 participants) plus 1,254 subjects from 6 global collaborators. Nearly every sample came with metadata listing a de-identified subject ID, COVID-19 status, age in years and sex. The repertoires were made available in a free public database intended to serve as a resource for research on the immune response to SARS-CoV-2. The material from the prospective study consisted of cDNA or gDNA derived from T cells, B-cell-depleted T cells, or PBMCs. Where available, HLA class I and class II types were obtained from metadata supplied by the sample provider rather than from assay-based typing.

The germline V and J ends show losses of 2 bases and 4 bases respectively, and no gene match explains 1 base of the junction. Its CDR3 holds 13 amino acids, cysteine through phenylalanine. The kept DNA is CDR3 alone, 39 bases in frame from the first base. The germline V gene sets CDR1 to SGHDN and CDR2 to FVKESK. What the work shows at the level of the full study, not this receptor alone: The amount of clinical and demographic metadata varied by source and participant and was provided uncurated.

Enrolling through a virtual design, the prospective study's participants ranged in age from about 18 to 89 years and lived across roughly 23 United States geographic areas. In the prospective study, cohorts were assigned on the basis of participant-reported clinical history obtained from a screening survey and a study questionnaire. Recovered participants in ImmuneRACE Cohort 3 were defined as having two consecutive negative NP/OP PCR tests, clearance from a healthcare professional, or resolution of symptoms. Each participant in the prospective study had whole blood, serum and a nasopharyngeal or oropharyngeal swab collected by mobile phlebotomists. Over a roughly 2-month period, participants in the prospective study had the option of providing additional blood draws and questionnaires. Blood samples from the prospective study were shipped frozen or at room temperature prior to DNA extraction.

For this clone: Its recognized antigen is unknown. No base qualities exist here, and no much larger clone lies one base off it.

TCRbeta CDR3 regions were amplified from genomic DNA using the immunoSEQ Assay, a bias-controlled multiplex PCR. In the original analysis: The number of nucleated cells in each sample was estimated from the amplification of reference gene primers within the assay. Sequence reads were collapsed and filtered to measure the absolute abundance of every unique TCRbeta CDR3 rearrangement. Productive Simpson clonality was computed per sample as the square root of Simpson's diversity index over productive rearrangements. The clones in this table, taken by TCRdb from immuneACCESS, are in-frame only. Not every clone is retained; where verified, under half of the shortfall comes from an unresolved V gene, and the cause of the rest is unknown. V, J and clone size are taken as reported in that table, and D and trimming were inferred from the DNA itself. This sample gives approximately 350,000 clones in total; about 88% of them show up just once. The leading ten clones occupy about 3% of the sample.

Source material: PBMCs or T cells enriched from blood (not recorded which). This chain joins TRBV14 to TRBJ2-5; TRBD1 agrees with 7 junctional bases. The receptor was derived from a woman between 25 and 40 years old who had recovered from COVID-19. CDR3 protein: CASSQRTGETQYF. At the DNA level, the sequence is TGTGCCAGCAGCCAACGGACAGGAGAGACCCAGTACTTC. With the rest looked up from the reference TRBV14 and TRBJ2-5 genes rather than sequenced, the full variable domain is EAGVTQFPSHSVIEKGQTVTLRCDPISGHDNLYWYRRVMGKEIKFLLHFVKESKQDESGMPNNRFLAERTGGTYSTLKVQPAELEDSGVYFCASSQRTGETQYFGPGTRLLVL.